A selection of T cell receptor beta chains follows, all from one sample in a study of cytomegalovirus exposure and HLA in healthy donors. Clones were sequenced by immunoSEQ multiplex PCR, and TCRdb holds only the in-frame ones, with some missing. There are approximately 180,000 clones in the sample, with under 6.5% held by the top ten. The source material was PBMCs. These receptors all come from a man aged 25 to 40 in good health and CMV-seronegative. The CDR3 runs from the conserved cysteine through the conserved F or W. The D gene is left open where the match is weak.

D: .
V: TRBV29-1
J: TRBJ1-2
DNA: TGCAGCGCCCTGTGGGCAGGAGGCTACACCTTC
CDR3: CSALWAGGYTF

D: TRBD1
V: TRBV19
J: TRBJ2-3
DNA: TGTGCCAGTAGGAGGACAGGGGGAGGCACAGATACGCAGTATTTT
CDR3: CASRRTGGGTDTQYF

D: TRBD1
V: TRBV28
J: TRBJ1-5
DNA: TGTGCCAGCAGACGTCATCCGTCCGGGACAGGGTTTCAGCCCCAGCATTTT
CDR3: CASRRHPSGTGFQPQHF

D: TRBD1
V: TRBV7-9
J: TRBJ1-5
DNA: TGTGCCAGCAGCCAAGGGACAGGGGGCCGGGGCAATCAGCCCCAGCATTTT
CDR3: CASSQGTGGRGNQPQHF

D: TRBD1
V: TRBV5-6
J: TRBJ1-2
DNA: TGTGCCAGCAGCCCAGGACAGGGGGTATATGGCTACACCTTC
CDR3: CASSPGQGVYGYTF

D: .
V: TRBV28
J: TRBJ2-7
DNA: TGTGCCAGCAGACCCGGTGGTTACCGATCCTACGAGCAGTACTTC
CDR3: CASRPGGYRSYEQYF

D: TRBD2
V: TRBV9
J: TRBJ2-7
DNA: TGTGCCAGCAGCGTAGGAGGCGGGAGGGCCCGAGCCGAGCAGTACTTC
CDR3: CASSVGGGRARAEQYF

D: .
V: TRBV7-9
J: TRBJ1-2
DNA: TGTGCCAGCAGCTTCCCAGGGCGCGGCTACACCTTC
CDR3: CASSFPGRGYTF

D: .
V: TRBV5-1
J: TRBJ2-2
DNA: TGCGCCAGCAGCCCCGGCCAGGCCTTCCCCGGGGAGCTGTTTTTT
CDR3: CASSPGQAFPGELFF

D: .
V: TRBV28
J: TRBJ2-7
DNA: TGTGCCAGCAGTTTCGGAGGGTTTGTCGAGCAGTACTTC
CDR3: CASSFGGFVEQYF

D: TRBD1
V: TRBV4-3
J: TRBJ1-2
DNA: TGCGCCAGCAGCCAACACAGGGGGCCGCTTTTCTATGGCTACACCTTC
CDR3: CASSQHRGPLFYGYTF

D: .
V: TRBV5-5
J: TRBJ1-1
DNA: TGTGCCAGCAGCTTGGGCGGACAAGACACTGAAGCTTTCTTT
CDR3: CASSLGGQDTEAFF

D: TRBD2
V: TRBV9
J: TRBJ2-7
DNA: TGTGCCAGCAGCGTAGGGGCTAGCGGGGGCTACGAGCAGTACTTC
CDR3: CASSVGASGGYEQYF

D: .
V: TRBV5-1
J: TRBJ2-1
DNA: TGCGCCAGCTGGGACACCGAGGGGGATGAGCAGTTCTTC
CDR3: CASWDTEGDEQFF

D: .
V: TRBV19
J: TRBJ1-4
DNA: TGTGCCAGTAGCCCCCAGGGGCCCCTCGCTAATGAAAAACTGTTTTTT
CDR3: CASSPQGPLANEKLFF

D: TRBD1
V: TRBV10-3
J: TRBJ2-1
DNA: TGTGCCATCAGCCAACCGGGACAGGGAACAAATGAGCAGTTCTTC
CDR3: CAISQPGQGTNEQFF

D: TRBD1
V: TRBV28
J: TRBJ1-1
DNA: TGTGCCAGCAGTTTAGGGGACAGGCGTGAAGCTTTCTTT
CDR3: CASSLGDRREAFF

D: .
V: TRBV11-2
J: TRBJ1-1
DNA: TGTGCCAGCAGCTTCCAATTACAGTTGACCTGGGGGGGCAACACTGAAGCTTTCTTT
CDR3: CASSFQLQLTWGGNTEAFF

D: TRBD2
V: TRBV4-1
J: TRBJ2-3
DNA: TGCGCCAGCAGCCAAACCCGGGAGGACATTTTCCGCACAGATACGCAGTATTTT
CDR3: CASSQTREDIFRTDTQYF

D: .
V: TRBV10-2
J: TRBJ2-7
DNA: TGCGCCAGCAGTCAGCCACGGGGGGCGAGAATGGGTTACGAGCAGTACTTC
CDR3: CASSQPRGARMGYEQYF

D: .
V: TRBV6-6
J: TRBJ1-5
DNA: TGTGCCAGCAGCTCTACAGGAACGGGCAATCAGCCCCAGCATTTT
CDR3: CASSSTGTGNQPQHF

D: .
V: TRBV30
J: TRBJ1-6
DNA: TGTGCCTGTATGGGTCGAGGTTCACCCCTCCACTTT
CDR3: CACMGRGSPLHF

D: .
V: TRBV4-1
J: TRBJ1-4
DNA: TGCGCCAGCAGCCTCGCGACACAGCCGGAAGAAAAACTGTTTTTT
CDR3: CASSLATQPEEKLFF

D: .
V: TRBV5-6
J: TRBJ1-1
DNA: TGTGCCAGCAGCTTCACCGACACGAACACTGAAGCTTTCTTT
CDR3: CASSFTDTNTEAFF

D: .
V: TRBV5-6
J: TRBJ2-7
DNA: TGTGCCAGCAGCTTGGGACACACGCTTTTCTACGAGCAGTACTTC
CDR3: CASSLGHTLFYEQYF

D: .
V: TRBV6-1
J: TRBJ1-3
DNA: TGTGCCAGCAGTGAAACCCCCAGGGATGGTACCACCATATATTTT
CDR3: CASSETPRDGTTIYF

D: .
V: TRBV5-4
J: TRBJ1-2
DNA: TGTGCCAGCAGCCCCCGGTTTGATCAGGGTTACTATGGCTACACCTTC
CDR3: CASSPRFDQGYYGYTF

D: .
V: TRBV10-3
J: TRBJ2-5
DNA: TGTGCCATCAGTGAACAGATAGAGACCCAAGAGACCCAGTACTTC
CDR3: CAISEQIETQETQYF

D: .
V: TRBV6-1
J: TRBJ2-7
DNA: TGTGCCAGCAGTGAATATAACGAGCAGTACTTC
CDR3: CASSEYNEQYF

D: TRBD1
V: TRBV19
J: TRBJ1-1
DNA: TGTGCCAGTAGTAGCCCGGGACAGGGGGTGAACACTGAAGCTTTCTTT
CDR3: CASSSPGQGVNTEAFF

D: .
V: TRBV7-8
J: TRBJ2-3
DNA: TGTGCCAGCAAGGCCACTAGAGGGGGGGCCGAGACAGATACGCAGTATTTT
CDR3: CASKATRGGAETDTQYF

D: TRBD2
V: TRBV27
J: TRBJ2-7
DNA: TGTGCCAGCAGTTTAACGGGACTAACCTACGAGCAGTACTTC
CDR3: CASSLTGLTYEQYF

D: TRBD2
V: TRBV7-2
J: TRBJ2-5
DNA: TGTGCCAGCAGCTCACGACTAGCGGGAGGTGAGACCCAGTACTTC
CDR3: CASSSRLAGGETQYF

D: .
V: TRBV11-2
J: TRBJ2-5
DNA: TGTGCCAGCAGCTCTCAAGCTGTGACCCAGTACTTC
CDR3: CASSSQAVTQYF